The 19 T cell receptor beta chains presented below share a single source sample, sequenced in a study of blood T cells in healthy people across ages. The second PCR ran about 7 to 12 cycles with a sample-barcoded 5' primer and J-beta primers. Using its own MiXCR run on the 5' RACE reads, TCRdb lists one record per CDR3 protein. Of around 790,000 distinct CDR3 sequences in the sample, around two fifths are singletons; the top ten hold about a fifth. Sequenced input: blood. The receptors originated from a man aged 55 to 70 in good health.

This clonotype has only a few counts. The chain is built from TRBV14 and TRBJ2-1, with 8 bases identical to TRBD1. The V segment lost 0 bases and the J segment 5 bases; nucleotides outside the gene matches: 12. Germline-derived CDR1 and CDR2 are SGHDN and FVKESK. The CDR3 consists of 18 residues. CDR3 DNA sequence: TGTGCCAGCAGCCAAGAGAGGGTAGCCAGGGGGCTGAACAATGAGCAGTTCTTC. Translated, it gives CASSQERVARGLNNEQFF.

The table lists this clonotype with a few counts. The rearrangement links TRBV12-3 or TRBV12-4 to TRBJ2-5; no definite D call. Trimming stripped 3 bases from V and 11 bases from J, with 10 bases between. The CDR3 sequence is 11 residues long. CDR3 DNA: TGTGCCAGCAGTTTCGGTAGGTGGCAGTACTTC. Translating it yields CASSFGRWQYF.

This chain uses TRBV24-1 with TRBJ2-2, with D possibly matching TRBD2 (5 bases). Germline V gene sequence: CDR1 KGHDR, CDR2 SFDVKD. This CDR3 contains 17 residues. V dropped 3 bases and J dropped 4 bases, with 17 bases sitting between them. Here the CDR3 reads CATSDTTSPPGTGELFF. As DNA, the CDR3 is TGTGCCACCAGTGATACTACTAGTCCTCCGGGCACCGGGGAGCTGTTTTTT.

This sequence joins TRBV11-2 and TRBJ2-7; 7 positions match TRBD2. The CDR3 spans 14 residues. Trimming removed 6 bases from V and 3 bases from J; junction bases left unmatched: 8. CDR1 SGHAT and CDR2 FQNNGV come from the germline V gene. The CDR3 is CASSFSGTNYEQYF. The DNA of the CDR3 is TGTGCCAGCAGTTTTTCGGGGACTAACTACGAGCAGTACTTC.

This clonotype was detected a few times. The chain joins TRBV11-2 to TRBJ2-4, with D maybe TRBD1 (7 bases). The CDR3 runs to 13 residues. The ends were cut back, 3 bases at V and 8 bases at J, with 11 bases in the middle. Germline V gene lookup returns CDR1 SGHAT and CDR2 FQNNGV. For the CDR3, the DNA is TGTGCCAGCAGCTTGGGACAGCGGGACATTCAGTACTTC. Protein sequence: CASSLGQRDIQYF.

The J gene is TRBJ1-1, the V gene TRBV5-5; weak D call: TRBD1 (5 bases). The CDR3 length is 16 residues. V was clipped by 4 bases and J by 2 bases, with 18 bases between them. Germline CDR1 SGHKS, CDR2 YYEKEE (reference sequence). The CDR3 reads CASSPRYQGENTEAFF. As DNA, the CDR3 is TGTGCCAGCAGCCCACGCTACCAGGGCGAAAACACTGAAGCTTTCTTT. Looking up the rest from reference TRBV5-5 and TRBJ1-1 gives the full variable domain: DAGVTQSPTHLIKTRGQQVTLRCSPISGHKSVSWYQQVLGQGPQFIFQYYEKEERGRGNFPDRFSARQFPNYSSELNVNALLLGDSALYLCASSPRYQGENTEAFFGQGTRLTVV.

The gene calls are TRBV7-2 and TRBJ1-6; 8 bases align to TRBD1. The CDR3 loop spans 18 amino acids. The trim removed 0 bases at V and 0 bases at J, leaving 4 bases unmatched. Germline CDR1 and CDR2: SGHTA and FQGNSA. The CDR3 region has the DNA TGTGCCAGCAGCTTAGCAGGACAGGGAGCCTCCTATAATTCACCCCTCCACTTT. This encodes CASSLAGQGASYNSPLHF.

The V gene is TRBV6-2 or TRBV6-3, the J gene TRBJ2-7, with 8 positions matching TRBD1. V lost 6 bases, J lost 6 bases, and 10 bases stayed unmatched. Germline V gene data show CDR1 as MNHEY and CDR2 as SVGEGT. The CDR3 is made up of 14 amino acids. As DNA, the CDR3 is TGTGCCAGCAGCTTCGGACAGGGTAGGGGCGAGCAGTACTTC. Encoded protein: CASSFGQGRGEQYF.

The V and J genes are TRBV2 and TRBJ1-5; 7 bases align to TRBD1. The CDR3 contains 14 residues. Per the germline V gene, CDR1 is SNHLY and CDR2 is FYNNEI. Germline trimming cut 7 bases from V and 0 bases from J; bases unmatched to any gene: 3. The CDR3 DNA reads as TGTGCCAGCAACCCAGGGGGTAGCAATCAGCCCCAGCATTTT. Its translation: CASNPGGSNQPQHF.

The chain couples TRBV10-3 to TRBJ1-6; possible D gene TRBD1, 5 bases. V lost 4 bases, J lost 0 bases, and 10 bases lay in between. The CDR3 is 16 amino acids. Germline-derived CDR1 and CDR2 are ENHRY and SYGVKD. CDR3 amino acids: CAISVGESSYNSPLHF. Written as DNA, the CDR3 is TGTGCCATCAGTGTGGGGGAGAGCTCCTATAATTCACCCCTCCACTTT.

This clonotype was found once. J is TRBJ2-1 and V is TRBV4-3, with D possibly being TRBD2 (5 bases). CDR3 length equals 16 residues. Germline CDR1 LGHNA, CDR2 YSLEER. Between the trimmed V and J ends, which lost 0 bases and 10 bases, there was a span of 19 bases. The CDR3 protein is CASSQEKDSPIYEQFF. The DNA for the CDR3 is TGCGCCAGCAGCCAAGAGAAGGACTCTCCAATCTACGAGCAGTTCTTC.

This chain uses TRBV6-2 or TRBV6-3 with TRBJ2-1, with a weak D call TRBD2 (7 bases). The CDR3 length is 13 residues. CDR1 is MNHEY, CDR2 SVGEGT, per germline. With 6 bases removed from V and 15 bases from J, the gap between germline ends came to 21 bases. CDR3 in DNA: TGTGCCAGCAGCTATCGAGAAGGGGGGGAATGGTTCTTC. Amino acids: CASSYREGGEWFF.

The rearrangement uses TRBV20-1 and TRBJ2-5; D ambiguous. Germline V CDR1 and CDR2: DFQATT, SNEGSKA (reference sequence). CDR3 size: 15 residues. The V and J ends lost 0 bases and 3 bases respectively, with 14 bases between them. The CDR3 region has the DNA TGCAGTGCTAGAGATCCCTTAGCTAGTAAAGAGACCCAGTACTTC. Its translation is CSARDPLASKETQYF.

Comments on this clonotype: This may be a read error, as it is one base from a much larger clone. The gene calls are TRBV6-1 and TRBJ1-2; D is perhaps TRBD1 (6 bases). From germline, CDR1 is MNHNS and CDR2 SASEGT. This CDR3 has 15 amino acids. V lost 3 bases and J lost 8, with 19 bases in between. For the CDR3, the DNA is TGTGCCAGCAGTGACGATAAGGCGCAGGGGCGAGGCTACACCTTC. As protein: CASSDDKAQGRGYTF.

This sequence joins TRBV5-5 and TRBJ1-5; no firm D call. Germline V gene sequence: CDR1 SGHKS, CDR2 YYEKEE (reference sequence). The CDR3 spans 14 residues. Trimming took off 4 bases at V and 1 base at J, with 9 bases between the two ends. The CDR3 reads CASSPEVSNQPQHF. The CDR3 nucleotides are TGTGCCAGCAGCCCAGAAGTCAGCAATCAGCCCCAGCATTTT.

This chain uses TRBV20-1 with TRBJ2-2, with 9 bases lining up with TRBD1. The CDR3 has 14 amino acids. Germline V gives CDR1 DFQATT, CDR2 SNEGSKA (reference sequence). The V and J ends lost 3 bases and 3 bases, in that order; junction bases with no gene match: 2. CDR3 sequence reads: CSARTGGDTGELFF. The CDR3 DNA reads TGCAGTGCTAGGACAGGGGGGGACACCGGGGAGCTGTTTTTT.

This chain links TRBV4-2 with TRBJ2-1, with 11 bases lining up with TRBD2. With V trimmed by 4 bases and J by 5 bases, 10 bases remained unmatched. Germline CDR1 LGHNA, CDR2 YNFKEQ. The CDR3 is 17 residues long. CDR3 DNA sequence: TGTGCCAGCAGCCTCCGCCCTAGCGGGGGGCTTAACAATGAGCAGTTCTTC. Its translation: CASSLRPSGGLNNEQFF.

This clonotype was seen only a few times. The V gene is TRBV10-3, the J gene TRBJ1-5, with 7 bases identical to TRBD1. The germline gives CDR1 ENHRY, CDR2 SYGVKD. V shed 6 bases, J shed 6 bases, and the junction held 14 bases outside the gene matches. CDR3 length: 16 residues. The CDR3 nucleotides are TGTGCCATCAGGTCCGGGACAGAAGATTCAGCTCAGCCCCAGCATTTT. Encoded protein: CAIRSGTEDSAQPQHF.

This chain links TRBV2 with TRBJ2-1; 7 nucleotides agree with TRBD2. In germline, CDR1 is SNHLY, CDR2 FYNNEI. V was clipped by 6 bases and J by 4 bases; unmatched bases: 12. The CDR3 is 16 residues long. The CDR3 coding sequence is TGTGCCAGCAGCTTAGTTGGGAGGGCCCTTTACAATGAGCAGTTCTTC. This translates into CASSLVGRALYNEQFF.